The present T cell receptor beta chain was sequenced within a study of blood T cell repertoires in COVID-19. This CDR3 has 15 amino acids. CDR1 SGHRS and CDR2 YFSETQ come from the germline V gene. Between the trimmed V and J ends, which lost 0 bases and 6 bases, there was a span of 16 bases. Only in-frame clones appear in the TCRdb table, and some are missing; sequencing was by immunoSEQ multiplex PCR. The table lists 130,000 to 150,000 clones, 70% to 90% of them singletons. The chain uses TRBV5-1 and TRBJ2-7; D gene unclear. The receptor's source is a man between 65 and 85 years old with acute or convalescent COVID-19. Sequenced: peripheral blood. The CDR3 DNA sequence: TGCGCCAGCAGCTTGGCGTATGGCGGTTTAGGCGAGCAGTACTTC. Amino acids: CASSLAYGGLGEQYF.